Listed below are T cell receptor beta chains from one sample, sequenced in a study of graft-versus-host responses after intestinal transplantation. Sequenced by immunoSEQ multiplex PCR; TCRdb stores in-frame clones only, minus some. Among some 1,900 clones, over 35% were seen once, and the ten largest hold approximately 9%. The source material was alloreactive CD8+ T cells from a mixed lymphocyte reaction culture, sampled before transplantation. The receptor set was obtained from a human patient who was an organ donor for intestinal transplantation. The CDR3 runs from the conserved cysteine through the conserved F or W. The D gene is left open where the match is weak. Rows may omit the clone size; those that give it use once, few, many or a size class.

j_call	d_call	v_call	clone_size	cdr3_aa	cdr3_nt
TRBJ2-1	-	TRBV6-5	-	CASSSRVDYNEQFF	TGTGCCAGCAGTTCTCGTGTAGATTACAATGAGCAGTTCTTC
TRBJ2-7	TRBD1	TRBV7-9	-	CASSPRQGYEQYF	TGTGCCAGCAGCCCCCGACAGGGCTACGAGCAGTACTTC
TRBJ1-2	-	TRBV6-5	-	CASSYSPRTPIYTF	TGTGCCAGCAGTTACTCCCCCAGGACTCCTATCTACACCTTC
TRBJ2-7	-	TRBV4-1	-	CASSPKLSLGGEQYF	TGCGCCAGCAGCCCCAAGTTGTCTTTGGGGGGCGAGCAGTACTTC
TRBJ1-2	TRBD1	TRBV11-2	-	CASSQAGQGPYGYTF	TGCGCCAGCAGCCAAGCGGGACAGGGCCCCTATGGCTACACCTTC
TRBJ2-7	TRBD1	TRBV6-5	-	CASSPDRGIYEQYF	TGTGCCAGCAGTCCGGACAGGGGGATTTACGAGCAGTACTTC
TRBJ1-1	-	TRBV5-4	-	CASSLVGRQKGEDAEAFF	TGTGCCAGCAGCTTGGTAGGAAGGCAGAAAGGGGAAGACGCTGAAGCTTTCTTT
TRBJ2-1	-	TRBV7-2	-	CASSLDWSSYNEQFF	TGTGCCAGCAGCTTAGATTGGAGCTCCTACAATGAGCAGTTCTTC
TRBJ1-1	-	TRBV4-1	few	CASSQVKGYEAFF	TGCGCCAGCAGCCAAGTCAAAGGCTACGAAGCTTTCTTT
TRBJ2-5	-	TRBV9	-	CASSVGVALEQYF	TGTGCCAGCAGCGTAGGAGTCGCCTTGGAGCAGTACTTC
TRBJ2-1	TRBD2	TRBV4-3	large	CASSRGVLAGVYNEQFF	TGCGCCAGCAGCCGAGGGGTCCTAGCGGGGGTATACAATGAGCAGTTCTTC
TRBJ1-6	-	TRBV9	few	CASSGQGDLSSYNSPLHF	TGTGCCAGCAGCGGTCAAGGGGACTTAAGCTCCTATAATTCACCCCTCCACTTT
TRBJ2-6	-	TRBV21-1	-	CASSNLPGQGSGANVLTF	TGTGCCAGCAGCAATTTACCGGGACAGGGCTCTGGGGCCAACGTCCTGACTTTC
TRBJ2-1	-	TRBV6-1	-	CASGYEWRNEQFF	TGTGCCAGCGGGTATGAATGGAGGAATGAGCAGTTCTTC
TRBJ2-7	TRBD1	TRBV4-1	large	CASRGTGDYEQYF	TGCGCCAGCAGGGGGACAGGAGACTACGAGCAGTACTTC
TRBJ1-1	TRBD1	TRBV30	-	CAWSLKPGQGNTEAFF	TGTGCCTGGAGCCTAAAACCGGGACAGGGGAACACTGAAGCTTTCTTT
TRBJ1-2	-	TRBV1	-	CTSRLRSLCETYGYTF	TGCACCAGCAGATTGCGAAGTTTGTGCGAAACCTATGGCTACACCTTC
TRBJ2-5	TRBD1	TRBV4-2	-	CASSQGRGRETQYF	TGTGCCAGCAGCCAAGGCAGGGGGCGGGAGACCCAGTACTTC
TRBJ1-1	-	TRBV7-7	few	CASSLDGRAEAFF	TGTGCCAGCAGCTTAGACGGTAGGGCTGAAGCTTTCTTT
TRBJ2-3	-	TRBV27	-	CASSLWQGGSTDTQYF	TGTGCCAGCAGTTTATGGCAGGGGGGTAGCACAGATACGCAGTATTTT
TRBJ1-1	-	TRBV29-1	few	CSVRVNTEAFF	TGCAGCGTTCGGGTTAACACTGAAGCTTTCTTT
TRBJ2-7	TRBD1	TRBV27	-	CASSVQGAYEQYF	TGTGCCAGCTCAGTCCAGGGGGCCTACGAGCAGTACTTC
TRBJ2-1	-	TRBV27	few	CASSLSGGGHNEQFF	TGTGCCAGCAGTTTATCGGGGGGGGGCCACAATGAGCAGTTCTTC
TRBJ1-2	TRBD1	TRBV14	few	CASSQLWTGEAYGYTF	TGTGCCAGCAGCCAACTTTGGACAGGGGAGGCCTATGGCTACACCTTC
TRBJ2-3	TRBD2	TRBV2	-	CASSEWVLTAGADTQYF	TGTGCCAGCAGTGAATGGGTATTAACCGCGGGAGCAGATACGCAGTATTTT
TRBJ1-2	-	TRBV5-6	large	CASSQTPDGYTNYGYTF	TGTGCCAGCAGCCAGACCCCGGACGGATATACTAACTATGGCTACACCTTC
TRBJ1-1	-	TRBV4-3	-	CASSQDNTYSNTEAFF	TGCGCCAGCAGCCAAGATAACACCTACTCGAACACTGAAGCTTTCTTT
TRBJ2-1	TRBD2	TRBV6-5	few	CASSYARGGLHEQFF	TGTGCCAGCAGTTATGCGCGGGGGGGTCTCCATGAGCAGTTCTTC
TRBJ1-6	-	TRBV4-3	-	CASSQVGDRFNSPLHF	TGCGCCAGCAGCCAAGTAGGAGACAGGTTTAATTCACCCCTCCACTTT
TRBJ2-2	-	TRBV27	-	CASTYKYSGELFF	TGTGCCAGCACCTATAAATATTCCGGGGAGCTGTTTTTT
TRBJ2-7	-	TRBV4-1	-	CASSQPRQAAYEQYF	TGCGCCAGCAGCCAACCGCGACAGGCGGCATACGAGCAGTACTTC
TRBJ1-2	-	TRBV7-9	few	CASSLGGNGYTF	TGTGCCAGCAGCTTAGGAGGGAATGGCTACACCTTC
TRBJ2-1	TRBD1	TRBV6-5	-	CASSLGTVTYNEQFF	TGTGCCAGCAGTCTCGGGACAGTGACCTACAATGAGCAGTTCTTC
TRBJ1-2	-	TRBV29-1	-	CSVEDFLSILERGVYGYTF	TGCAGCGTTGAAGATTTCCTTTCCATCCTAGAGAGGGGGGTTTATGGCTACACCTTC
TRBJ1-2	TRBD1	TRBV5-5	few	CASSFRQGGTYGYTF	TGTGCCAGCAGTTTTAGACAGGGGGGAACCTATGGCTACACCTTC
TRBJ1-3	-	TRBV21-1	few	CANLRGSASGNTIYF	TGTGCCAACCTCAGGGGGTCCGCCTCTGGAAACACCATATATTTT
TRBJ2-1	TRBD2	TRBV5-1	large	CASSLLAAPRDEQFF	TGCGCCAGCAGCTTACTAGCGGCCCCGAGGGATGAGCAGTTCTTC
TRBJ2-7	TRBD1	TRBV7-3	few	CASSGTENFPYEQYF	TGTGCCAGCAGCGGGACAGAAAATTTTCCCTACGAGCAGTACTTC
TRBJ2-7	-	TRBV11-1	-	CASSPPASSYEQYF	TGTGCCAGCAGCCCGCCGGCGAGCTCCTACGAGCAGTACTTC
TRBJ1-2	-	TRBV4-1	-	CASSQPWGGVWGYTF	TGCGCCAGCAGCCAACCCTGGGGGGGCGTGTGGGGCTACACCTTC
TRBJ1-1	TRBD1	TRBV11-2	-	CASSLWGTGGAGYTEAFF	TGTGCCAGCAGCTTATGGGGGACAGGGGGCGCTGGGTACACTGAAGCTTTCTTT
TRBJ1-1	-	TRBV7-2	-	CAGATVMNTEAFF	TGTGCCGGCGCCACAGTCATGAACACTGAAGCTTTCTTT
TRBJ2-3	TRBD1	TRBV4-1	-	CASSQDNGQGRDTQYF	TGCGCCAGCAGCCAAGATAATGGACAGGGCAGGGATACGCAGTATTTT
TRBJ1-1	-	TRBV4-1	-	CASSQGPGRYTEAFF	TGCGCCAGCAGCCAAGGGCCAGGGCGGTACACTGAAGCTTTCTTT
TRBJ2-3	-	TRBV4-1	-	CASSQGTGTDTQYF	TGCGCCAGCAGCCAAGGCACCGGCACAGATACGCAGTATTTT
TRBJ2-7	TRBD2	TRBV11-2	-	CASSQGRGGPEQYF	TGCGCCAGCAGCCAAGGGCGGGGGGGCCCCGAGCAGTACTTC
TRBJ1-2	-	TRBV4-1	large	CASSQEWGPNYGYTF	TGCGCCAGCAGCCAAGAGTGGGGCCCAAACTATGGCTACACCTTC
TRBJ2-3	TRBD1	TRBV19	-	CASSAQDRAPDTQYF	TGTGCCAGTAGTGCCCAGGACAGGGCCCCAGATACGCAGTATTTT
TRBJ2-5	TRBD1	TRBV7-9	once	CASSQIGTVQETQYF	TGTGCCAGCAGCCAGATTGGGACAGTCCAAGAGACCCAGTACTTC
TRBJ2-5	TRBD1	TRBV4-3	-	CASSQETGVVETQYF	TGCGCCAGCAGCCAAGAAACAGGGGTGGTGGAGACCCAGTACTTC
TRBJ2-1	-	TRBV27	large	CASSFSRTNEQFF	TGTGCCAGCAGTTTTAGTAGGACCAATGAGCAGTTCTTC
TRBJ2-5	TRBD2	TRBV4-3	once	CASSHELAEETQYF	TGCGCCAGCAGCCACGAACTAGCGGAAGAGACCCAGTACTTC
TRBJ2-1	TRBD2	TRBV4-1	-	CASSQDRGGSDEQFF	TGCGCCAGCAGCCAAGATCGCGGGGGGAGCGATGAGCAGTTCTTC